These 31 T cell receptor beta chains share one sample of origin, sequenced in a study of cytomegalovirus exposure and HLA in healthy donors. PCR amplification relied on 60 Vbeta primers (plus 13 Jbeta primers). Sequenced by immunoSEQ multiplex PCR; TCRdb stores in-frame clones only, minus some. The sample contains around 130,000 clones, 55% to 75% of which appear only once. Sequencing input: PBMCs. These receptors came from a human donor in good health.

The chain joins TRBV9 to TRBJ2-3; 11 nucleotides line up with TRBD2. V was pared by 2 bases and J by 6 bases, with 11 bases of the junction left unmatched. The CDR3 covers 17 residues. The V gene's germline CDR1 is SGDLS and CDR2 YYNGEE. The CDR3 DNA follows: TGTGCCAGCAGCGTCTACCTTAGCGGGGGGGCAACGGATACGCAGTATTTT. Translating gives CASSVYLSGGATDTQYF.

The V call is TRBV6-1, the J call TRBJ1-2, with D perhaps TRBD1 (5 bases). V dropped 7 bases and J dropped 2 bases, with 14 bases sitting between them. The CDR3 spans 14 residues. From germline, CDR1 is MNHNS and CDR2 SASEGT. In DNA, the CDR3 is TGTGCCAGCACCTCTTCCGCAGGGAACTATGGCTACACCTTC. It codes for CASTSSAGNYGYTF.

The chain recombines TRBV5-1 with TRBJ2-1; possible D gene TRBD2, 5 bases. V was trimmed by 3 bases and J by 5 bases, leaving 12 bases between them. The CDR3 loop spans 14 amino acids. From germline, CDR1 is SGHRS and CDR2 YFSETQ. DNA for the CDR3: TGCGCCAGCAGCTCCTCGGACTTTCACAATGAGCAGTTCTTC. Translation gives CASSSSDFHNEQFF. The variable domain in full, with the rest retrieved from reference TRBV5-1 and TRBJ2-1, is KAGVTQTPRYLIKTRGQQVTLSCSPISGHRSVSWYQQTPGQGLQFLFEYFSETQRNKGNFPGRFSGRQFSNSRSEMNVSTLELGDSALYLCASSSSDFHNEQFFGPGTRLTVL.

The chain carries TRBV9 and TRBJ2-5; D perhaps matches TRBD1 (7 bases). The CDR3 contains 17 residues. From germline, CDR1 is SGDLS and CDR2 YYNGEE. With 0 bases removed from V and 5 bases from J, the gap between germline ends came to 20 bases. CDR3 in DNA: TGTGCCAGCAGCGTAGAGGGGGGTAGGGGGCAGTGGGAGACCCAGTACTTC. This sequence encodes CASSVEGGRGQWETQYF. The variable domain in full, with the rest retrieved from reference TRBV9 and TRBJ2-5, is DSGVTQTPKHLITATGQRVTLRCSPRSGDLSVYWYQQSLDQGLQFLIQYYNGEERAKGNILERFSAQQFPDLHSELNLSSLELGDSALYFCASSVEGGRGQWETQYFGPGTRLLVL.

The rearrangement joins TRBV5-4 to TRBJ2-7; TRBD2 aligns across 10 bases. CDR1 and CDR2 (germline): SGHNT, YYREEE (reference sequence). V lost 1 base and J lost 4; bases outside the gene matches: 5. The CDR3 runs to 15 residues. The CDR3 sequence: CASSLPSGGSYEQYF. CDR3 sequence (DNA): TGTGCCAGCAGCTTGCCTAGCGGGGGTTCGTACGAGCAGTACTTC.

This clone showed up just a few times. V and J are TRBV11-2 and TRBJ2-3, with 10 bases identical to TRBD1. With V trimmed by 1 base and J by 4 bases, 5 bases remained unmatched. Germline V gene sequence: CDR1 SGHAT, CDR2 FQNNGV. This CDR3 has 16 amino acids. The CDR3 reads CASSLGQGASPDTQYF. The CDR3 region has the DNA TGTGCCAGCAGCTTAGGACAGGGGGCGTCCCCAGATACGCAGTATTTT.

The chain has TRBV19 and TRBJ2-2; TRBD2 might be the D (6 bases). CDR1 is LNHDA, CDR2 SQIVND, per germline (reference sequence). V was cut by 2 bases and J by 1 base, with 8 bases left in between. The CDR3 runs 15 residues. CDR3 sequence: CASSIYGGNTGELFF. The CDR3 DNA reads TGTGCCAGTAGTATATACGGGGGGAACACCGGGGAGCTGTTTTTT.

The chain has TRBV9 and TRBJ2-1; D unresolved. V lost 3 bases, J lost 11 bases, and 18 bases lay in between. Germline V gene lookup returns CDR1 SGDLS and CDR2 YYNGEE. CDR3 size: 14 residues. The CDR3 nucleotides are TGTGCCAGCAGCGCAGGTGTAGTAAGGTCCCAGCAGTTCTTC. It encodes CASSAGVVRSQQFF.

The gene calls are TRBV2 and TRBJ2-7; D is undetermined. This CDR3 has 15 residues. Trimming removed 3 bases from V and 2 bases from J, with 14 bases in between. Per germline, CDR1 SNHLY and CDR2 FYNNEI. The CDR3 reads CASSDGRLIPYEQYF. The CDR3 DNA reads as TGTGCCAGCAGTGATGGCAGGCTGATCCCCTACGAGCAGTACTTC.

The genes are TRBV15 and TRBJ1-2, with a weak D call TRBD1 (6 bases). V was trimmed by 5 bases and J by 6 bases, leaving 19 bases between them. CDR3 length equals 15 residues. The germline CDR1 and CDR2 sequences are LNHNV and YYDKDF (reference sequence). CDR3 coding DNA: TGTGCCACCAGCGAAGGGGGACCGGGCATTCATGGCTACACCTTC. Translated, it gives CATSEGGPGIHGYTF. Filled out from reference TRBV15 and TRBJ1-2, the complete variable domain reads DAMVIQNPRYQVTQFGKPVTLSCSQTLNHNVMYWYQQKSSQAPKLLFHYYDKDFNNEADTPDNFQSRRPNTSFCFLDIRSPGLGDTAMYLCATSEGGPGIHGYTFGSGTRLTVV.

The chain combines TRBV6-6 with TRBJ1-5; 8 bases are a match to TRBD1. The CDR3 consists of 15 residues. Germline CDR1 MNHNY, CDR2 SVGAGI (reference sequence). With V trimmed by 6 bases and J by 2 bases, 6 bases remained unmatched. The CDR3 bases are TGTGCCAGCAGCCCGGACAGGGCACGCAATCAGCCCCAGCATTTT. It is translated as CASSPDRARNQPQHF.

CDR3 loop: CASSRPGQGLYEQYF. DNA of the CDR3: TGTGCCAGCAGTAGACCGGGACAGGGGCTCTACGAGCAGTACTTC. The gene calls are TRBV2 and TRBJ2-7; 10 bases match TRBD1. This CDR3 spans 15 amino acids. Germline trimming cut 5 bases from V and 3 bases from J; bases unmatched to any gene: 7. Germline-derived CDR1 and CDR2 are SNHLY and FYNNEI. The complete variable domain, with remaining parts taken from reference TRBV2 and TRBJ2-7, reads EPEVTQTPSHQVTQMGQEVILRCVPISNHLYFYWYRQILGQKVEFLVSFYNNEISEKSEIFDDQFSVERPDGSNFTLKIRSTKLEDSAMYFCASSRPGQGLYEQYFGPGTRLTVT.

The chain joins TRBV20-1 to TRBJ2-5; D possibly corresponds to TRBD2 (6 bases). The CDR3 loop spans 11 amino acids. The V gene lost 5 bases and the J gene lost 3 bases, with 7 bases spanning the gap. The germline V gene has CDR1 DFQATT and CDR2 SNEGSKA (reference sequence). DNA for the CDR3: TGCAGTGCTTGGGGGGAAGAGACCCAGTACTTC. Translating gives CSAWGEETQYF.

This chain uses TRBV30 with TRBJ2-1; 11 bases are a match to TRBD1. V was pared by 3 bases and J by 6 bases, with 16 bases of the junction left unmatched. The CDR3 has 18 amino acids. From germline, CDR1 is GTSNPN and CDR2 SVGIG (reference sequence). This CDR3 is CAWRADRGLVTRANEQFF. In DNA, the CDR3 is TGTGCCTGGAGGGCGGACAGGGGGCTTGTGACTAGGGCCAATGAGCAGTTCTTC.

The CDR3 loop reads CASSSLGGVPYNEQFF. CDR3 in DNA: TGTGCCAGCAGCTCGTTAGGGGGGGTCCCATACAATGAGCAGTTCTTC. The chain recombines TRBV14 with TRBJ2-1; possible D gene TRBD2, 7 bases. This CDR3 comprises 16 residues. CDR1 and CDR2 from the germline V gene are SGHDN and FVKESK. V dropped 5 bases and J dropped 4 bases, with 18 bases sitting between them.

The chain carries TRBV9 and TRBJ2-3; D gene ambiguous. Trimming left V 0 bases short and J 5 bases short, with 7 bases between. The CDR3 covers 13 residues. The germline gives CDR1 SGDLS, CDR2 YYNGEE. This CDR3 is CASSVVTKDTQYF. The CDR3 region has the DNA TGTGCCAGCAGCGTAGTAACAAAAGATACGCAGTATTTT. Variable domain in full (rest from reference TRBV9 and TRBJ2-3): DSGVTQTPKHLITATGQRVTLRCSPRSGDLSVYWYQQSLDQGLQFLIQYYNGEERAKGNILERFSAQQFPDLHSELNLSSLELGDSALYFCASSVVTKDTQYFGPGTRLTVL.

The rearrangement joins TRBV18 to TRBJ2-1; no definite D call. The germline V gene has CDR1 KGHSH and CDR2 LQKENI. V lost 0 bases, J lost 5 bases, and 11 bases lay in between. CDR3 length: 15 amino acids. In nucleotides, the CDR3 is TGTGCCAGCTCACCACCCTCGGCGGCGGACAATGAGCAGTTCTTC. Protein: CASSPPSAADNEQFF.

The rearrangement uses TRBV18 and TRBJ1-5; 8 bases align to TRBD1. Losses at the gene ends were 3 bases for V and 3 bases for J; bases not matched to a gene: 4. The CDR3 spans 15 residues. Germline lookup yields CDR1 KGHSH and CDR2 LQKENI. CDR3 bases: TGTGCCAGCTCACCGACAGGGGAGGACAATCAGCCCCAGCATTTT. Its protein is CASSPTGEDNQPQHF.

This clone showed up just a few times. The chain uses TRBV6-1 and TRBJ1-2; TRBD1 is a possible D gene (5 bases). Trimming took 0 bases from V and 4 from J, leaving 9 bases between them. CDR1 is MNHNS, CDR2 SASEGT, per germline. The CDR3 covers 14 residues. The CDR3 spells CASSEATVSYGYTF. CDR3 nucleotide sequence: TGTGCCAGCAGTGAAGCGACAGTATCCTATGGCTACACCTTC.

The chain couples TRBV4-2 to TRBJ2-7, with 7 bases lining up with TRBD2. The CDR3 has 16 amino acids. CDR1 LGHNA and CDR2 YNFKEQ come from the germline V gene. V was clipped by 2 bases and J by 2 bases; unmatched bases: 9. In DNA form, the CDR3 reads TGTGCCAGCAGCCAACAAGCAACGGGGGGAACCTACGAGCAGTACTTC. It specifies CASSQQATGGTYEQYF.

The rearrangement joins TRBV6-1 to TRBJ2-5, with 7 bases matching TRBD2. V lost 9 bases, J lost 4 bases, and 11 bases stayed unmatched. CDR3 length: 14 amino acids. The germline gives CDR1 MNHNS, CDR2 SASEGT. The CDR3, as DNA: TGTGCCAGGGGGTCGGGGGGTTTGGGAGAGACCCAGTACTTC. Its protein product is CARGSGGLGETQYF.

The chain recombines TRBV5-1 with TRBJ2-7; the match to TRBD2 covers 12 bases. V dropped 5 bases and J dropped 5; count of bases not matched to a gene: 17. This CDR3 spans 18 amino acids. Per the germline V gene, CDR1 is SGHRS and CDR2 is YFSETQ. The CDR3, as DNA: TGCGCCAGCAGATTAAGTAAATTAGGACTAGCGGGGTCGGACGAGCAGTACTTC. As protein: CASRLSKLGLAGSDEQYF. Full variable domain (missing parts from reference TRBV5-1 and TRBJ2-7): KAGVTQTPRYLIKTRGQQVTLSCSPISGHRSVSWYQQTPGQGLQFLFEYFSETQRNKGNFPGRFSGRQFSNSRSEMNVSTLELGDSALYLCASRLSKLGLAGSDEQYFGPGTRLTVT.

This chain joins TRBV29-1 and TRBJ1-2, with TRBD1 matching 8 bases. Germline values: CDR1 SQVTM, CDR2 ANQGSEA. There are 13 residues in the CDR3. After removal of 3 bases from V and 5 bases from J, the junction contained 5 bases not matched to a gene. In nucleotides, the CDR3 is TGCAGCGTTGACCAGGGGGCGGGATATGGCTACACCTTC. Protein product: CSVDQGAGYGYTF.

The genes are TRBV19 and TRBJ2-1; TRBD2 matches at 13 bases. CDR3 length equals 17 residues. CDR1 is LNHDA and CDR2 is SQIVND in the germline V gene (reference sequence). Trimming removed 6 bases from V and 4 bases from J; junction bases left unmatched: 9. This chain's CDR3 is CASRQRTSGSQYNEQFF. The CDR3 region has the DNA TGTGCCAGTAGGCAAAGGACTAGCGGGAGTCAGTACAATGAGCAGTTCTTC.

This sequence joins TRBV9 and TRBJ1-3, with no clear D. Germline lookup yields CDR1 SGDLS and CDR2 YYNGEE. Trimming stripped 4 bases from V and 4 bases from J, with 15 bases between. The CDR3 length is 15 residues. The CDR3 here is CASSPFGERGNTIYF. The CDR3 nucleotides are TGTGCCAGCAGCCCCTTCGGGGAGAGAGGAAACACCATATATTTT.

V usage is TRBV4-3 and J usage is TRBJ2-1, with a weak D call TRBD2 (7 bases). Trimming shortened V by 0 bases and J by 5 bases, and 17 bases separated the two germline ends. Germline V gives CDR1 LGHNA, CDR2 YSLEER. CDR3 size: 17 residues. This CDR3 reads CASSQDRGGRTNNEQFF. The CDR3 nucleotides read TGCGCCAGCAGCCAAGATAGGGGGGGGAGGACGAACAATGAGCAGTTCTTC.

The chain combines TRBV2 with TRBJ2-7, with 11 bases identical to TRBD2. Germline CDR1 is SNHLY and CDR2 is FYNNEI. V dropped 5 bases and J dropped 7; count of bases not matched to a gene: 7. This CDR3 comprises 14 residues. This CDR3 reads CASSFSGRAKEQYF. CDR3 DNA: TGTGCCAGCAGTTTTAGCGGGAGGGCGAAGGAGCAGTACTTC.

V usage is TRBV6-4 and J usage is TRBJ1-2; 9 bases align to TRBD1. Germline V gene lookup returns CDR1 MRHNA and CDR2 SNTAGT. With 3 bases clipped from V and 7 bases from J, the junction kept 6 bases outside the gene matches. CDR3 length: 14 amino acids. The CDR3 coding sequence is TGTGCCAGCAGTGAGGACAGGGGAAGGAGTGGCTACACCTTC. This encodes CASSEDRGRSGYTF.

The chain joins TRBV5-8 to TRBJ2-3; TRBD2 matches at 12 bases. V lost 4 bases, J lost 4 bases, and 7 bases stayed unmatched. Germline V gene lookup returns CDR1 SGHTS and CDR2 YDEGEE. The CDR3 consists of 16 residues. DNA of the CDR3: TGTGCCAGCAGCAGTCTAGCGGGGGGGCCCCCAGATACGCAGTATTTT. Translated, it gives CASSSLAGGPPDTQYF.

In this sample, this clone turned up a few times. The rearrangement joins TRBV19 to TRBJ2-1; TRBD1 aligns across 8 bases. Germline V CDR1 and CDR2: LNHDA, SQIVND (reference sequence). With V trimmed by 5 bases and J by 5 bases, 5 bases remained unmatched. This CDR3 region has 14 residues. CDR3 in DNA: TGTGCCAGTAGTCGACAGGGGTACAACAATGAGCAGTTCTTC. This sequence encodes CASSRQGYNNEQFF.

This chain joins TRBV28 and TRBJ2-3; D is possibly TRBD2 (6 bases). The germline V gene has CDR1 MDHEN and CDR2 SYDVKM. The CDR3 loop spans 15 amino acids. The V gene lost 3 bases and the J gene lost 0 bases, with 10 bases spanning the gap. CDR3 DNA: TGTGCCAGCAGTTTCGGCGGGGTAAGCACAGATACGCAGTATTTT. Its translation is CASSFGGVSTDTQYF.